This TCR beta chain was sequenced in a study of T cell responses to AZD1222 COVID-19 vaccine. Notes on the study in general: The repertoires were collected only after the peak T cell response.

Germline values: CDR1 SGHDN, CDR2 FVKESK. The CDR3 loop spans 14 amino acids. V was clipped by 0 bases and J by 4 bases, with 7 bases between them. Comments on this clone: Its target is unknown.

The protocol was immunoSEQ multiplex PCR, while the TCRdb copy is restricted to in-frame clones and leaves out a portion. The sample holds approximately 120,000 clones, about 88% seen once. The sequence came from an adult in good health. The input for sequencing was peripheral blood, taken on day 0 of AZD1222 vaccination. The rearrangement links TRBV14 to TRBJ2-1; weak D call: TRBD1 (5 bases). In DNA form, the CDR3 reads TGTGCCAGCAGCCAAGACAGGGTTTACAATGAGCAGTTCTTC. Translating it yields CASSQDRVYNEQFF.